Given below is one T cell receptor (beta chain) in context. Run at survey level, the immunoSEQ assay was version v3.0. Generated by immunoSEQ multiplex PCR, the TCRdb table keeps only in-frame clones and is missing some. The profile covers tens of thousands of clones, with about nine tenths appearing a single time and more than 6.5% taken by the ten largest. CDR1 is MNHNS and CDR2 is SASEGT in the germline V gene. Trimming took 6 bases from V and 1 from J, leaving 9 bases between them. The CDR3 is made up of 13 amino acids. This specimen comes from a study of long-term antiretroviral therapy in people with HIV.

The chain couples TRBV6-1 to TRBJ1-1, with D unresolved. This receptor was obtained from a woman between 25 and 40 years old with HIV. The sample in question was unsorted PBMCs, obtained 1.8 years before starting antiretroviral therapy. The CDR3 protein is CASRPTENTEAFF. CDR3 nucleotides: TGTGCCAGCAGACCCACAGAGAACACTGAAGCTTTCTTT.